A selection of T cell receptor beta chains follows, all from one sample in a study of T cells in narcolepsy. Sequenced by immunoSEQ multiplex PCR; TCRdb stores in-frame clones only, minus some. The sample lists under 35,000 clones, 80% to 90% occurring once. Sequencing was carried out using memory (CD45RA-) CD4+ T cells from blood. These receptors all stem from a human donor in good health. Both conserved end residues are trimmed from each CDR3. Clone size appears in some rows only: once, few, many, or a class for an expanded clone.

.,TRBV29-1,TRBJ1-2,SVSPGGVRGYT
once,TRBV21-1,TRBJ2-7,ASSKAREYEQY
.,TRBV10-3,TRBJ2-2,AISGLAGGDGELF
.,TRBV27,TRBJ2-6,ASSPRTGVASGANVLT
.,TRBV5-6,TRBJ2-7,ASSSLTGQGAYEQY
.,TRBV11-2,TRBJ1-3,ASSLNEGNTIY
.,TRBV29-1,TRBJ2-7,SVGQSSYEQY
once,TRBV5-1,TRBJ2-7,ASSLEGLEMSYEQY
.,TRBV7-2,TRBJ2-5,ASSSIQGGVETQY
.,TRBV7-2,TRBJ2-5,ASSLDTGQETQY
.,TRBV28,TRBJ2-5,ASSAASGGETQY
few,TRBV30,TRBJ1-3,AWGAFDTIY
.,TRBV4-3,TRBJ2-1,ASSQESTSGRSYNEQF
.,TRBV30,TRBJ2-5,AWLAGGLETQY
.,TRBV9,TRBJ2-5,ASSRQDRDQETQY
few,TRBV10-3,TRBJ2-2,AISESVGGTGELF
.,TRBV29-1,TRBJ1-6,SVRDGNSPLH
.,TRBV7-2,TRBJ1-4,ASSLTGRRSKEKLF
.,TRBV6-5,TRBJ2-3,ASRSGAYTDTQY
.,TRBV6-1,TRBJ2-4,ASRTSGAKNIQY
.,TRBV11-1,TRBJ1-2,ASSLDTKSGYT
.,TRBV7-3,TRBJ1-1,ASSLRMNTEAF
.,TRBV14,TRBJ2-2,ASSRELGELF
.,TRBV5-1,TRBJ2-3,ASSLAESSTDTQY
.,TRBV6-5,TRBJ1-4,ASSNSGQVNEKLF
.,TRBV6-6,TRBJ2-5,ASSSSQSAGETQY
.,TRBV19,TRBJ1-1,ASSRGNTEAF
.,TRBV5-4,TRBJ2-3,ASTPGLVVDTQY
.,TRBV6-5,TRBJ1-1,ASRRTGAEAF
.,TRBV11-3,TRBJ2-7,ASSSTTGGEQY
.,TRBV21-1,TRBJ1-5,ASSKSGPGENQPQH
.,TRBV11-3,TRBJ2-5,ASSPGQGTQETQY